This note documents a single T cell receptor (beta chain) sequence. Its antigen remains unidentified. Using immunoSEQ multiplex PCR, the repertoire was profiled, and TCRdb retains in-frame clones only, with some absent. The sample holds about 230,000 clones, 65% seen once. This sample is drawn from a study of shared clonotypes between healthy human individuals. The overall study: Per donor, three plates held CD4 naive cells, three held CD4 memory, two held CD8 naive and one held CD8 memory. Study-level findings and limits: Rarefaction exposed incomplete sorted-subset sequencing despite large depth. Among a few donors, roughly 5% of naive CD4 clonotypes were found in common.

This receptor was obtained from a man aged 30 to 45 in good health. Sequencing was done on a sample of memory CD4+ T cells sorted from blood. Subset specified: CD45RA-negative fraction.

The CDR3 coding sequence is TGTGCCAGCTCACTACCTGGGACTAGCGGGAAGTACGAGCAGTACTTC. This gives the protein CASSLPGTSGKYEQYF. The genes are TRBV18 and TRBJ2-7; 13 positions agree with TRBD2. The ends lost 4 bases at V and 4 bases at J; junction bases unmatched: 7. Per germline, CDR1 KGHSH and CDR2 LQKENI. The CDR3 is 16 residues long.